These T cell receptor beta chains were read from a single sample in a study of beta chain features in type 1 diabetes. Generated by immunoSEQ multiplex PCR, the TCRdb table keeps only in-frame clones and is missing some. The data hold about 210,000 clones, with about a tenth observed a single time. The sample was central memory CD4+ T cells from blood. Receptors originate from a man between 18 and 29 years old in good health. Each CDR3 is given without its conserved first and last residue. Fields, in order: CDR3 protein, J gene, V gene.

cdr3_aa: ASSFRDRGSYNEQF
j_call: TRBJ2-1
v_call: TRBV7-9

cdr3_aa: ASSNYQGEGETQY
j_call: TRBJ2-5
v_call: TRBV6-6

cdr3_aa: ASTSTSAGEQY
j_call: TRBJ2-7
v_call: TRBV27

cdr3_aa: ASSLRFEEQY
j_call: TRBJ2-7
v_call: TRBV11-2

cdr3_aa: AWSTIVWGNTQY
j_call: TRBJ2-3
v_call: TRBV30

cdr3_aa: ASSETWTPGANVLT
j_call: TRBJ2-6
v_call: TRBV6-1

cdr3_aa: ASSPSTSGSTDTQY
j_call: TRBJ2-3
v_call: TRBV5-4

cdr3_aa: ASSHMPNRAWDEQY
j_call: TRBJ2-7
v_call: TRBV23-1

cdr3_aa: ASIGEQY
j_call: TRBJ2-7
v_call: TRBV7-2

cdr3_aa: ASSPVPASGSRNTQY
j_call: TRBJ2-3
v_call: TRBV18

cdr3_aa: ASSLDGSSYEQY
j_call: TRBJ2-7
v_call: TRBV11-2

cdr3_aa: ATSSPGLRPQH
j_call: TRBJ1-5
v_call: TRBV15

cdr3_aa: SSRLAGVTDTQY
j_call: TRBJ2-3
v_call: TRBV29-1

cdr3_aa: ASSQDRRGRSLNQPQH
j_call: TRBJ1-5
v_call: TRBV4-3

cdr3_aa: ASSMRDTFSGELF
j_call: TRBJ2-2
v_call: TRBV19

cdr3_aa: AWSFPGVRTDTQY
j_call: TRBJ2-3
v_call: TRBV30

cdr3_aa: AWRKPGLTDTQY
j_call: TRBJ2-3
v_call: TRBV30

cdr3_aa: ASQAGGPGETQY
j_call: TRBJ2-5
v_call: TRBV28

cdr3_aa: ASSPPNEQY
j_call: TRBJ2-7
v_call: TRBV23-1

cdr3_aa: ASSLLGGLEQY
j_call: TRBJ2-7
v_call: TRBV7-2

cdr3_aa: SVEEGGNWEKAF
j_call: TRBJ1-1
v_call: TRBV29-1

cdr3_aa: ASSEVRPHYNEQF
j_call: TRBJ2-1
v_call: TRBV2

cdr3_aa: ASSFSSGPEQF
j_call: TRBJ2-1
v_call: TRBV7-9

cdr3_aa: ASMGAAKNIQY
j_call: TRBJ2-4
v_call: TRBV10-3

cdr3_aa: ASSPHGGSGRGYEQY
j_call: TRBJ2-7
v_call: TRBV28

cdr3_aa: ASSSRGDDTQY
j_call: TRBJ2-3
v_call: TRBV5-1

cdr3_aa: ASSPLSRSETQY
j_call: TRBJ2-5
v_call: TRBV7-9